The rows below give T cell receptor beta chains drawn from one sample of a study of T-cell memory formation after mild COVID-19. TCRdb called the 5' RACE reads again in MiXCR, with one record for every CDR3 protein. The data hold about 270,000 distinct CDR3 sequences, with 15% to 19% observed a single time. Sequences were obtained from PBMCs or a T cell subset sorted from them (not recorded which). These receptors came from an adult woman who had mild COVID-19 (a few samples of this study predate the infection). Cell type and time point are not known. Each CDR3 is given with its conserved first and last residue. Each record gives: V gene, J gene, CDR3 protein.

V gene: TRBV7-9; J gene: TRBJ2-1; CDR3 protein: CASSLGLPQFF
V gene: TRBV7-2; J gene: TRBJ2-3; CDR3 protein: CASSPLAGTRDTQYF
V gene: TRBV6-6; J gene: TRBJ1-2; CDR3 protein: CASRYTQGNYTF
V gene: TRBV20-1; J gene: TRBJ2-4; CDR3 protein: CSAARLAGGPKGIIQYF
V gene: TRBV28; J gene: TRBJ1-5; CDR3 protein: CASRSDGNQPQHF
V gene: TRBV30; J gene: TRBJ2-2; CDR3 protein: CAWRYLTGELFF
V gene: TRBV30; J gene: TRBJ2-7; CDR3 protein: CAWSGPGLGHEQYF
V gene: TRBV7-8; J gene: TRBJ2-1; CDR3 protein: CASSSHRLRSYNEQFF
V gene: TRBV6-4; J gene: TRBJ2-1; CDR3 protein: CASSDSGGSNEQFF
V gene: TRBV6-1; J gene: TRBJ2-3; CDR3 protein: CATRESGTDTQYF
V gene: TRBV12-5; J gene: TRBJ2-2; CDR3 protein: CASVGLGTGELFF
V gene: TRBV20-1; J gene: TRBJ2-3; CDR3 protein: CSCRRTDTQYF
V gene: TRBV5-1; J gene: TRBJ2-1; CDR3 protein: CASSLATAGGYNEQFF
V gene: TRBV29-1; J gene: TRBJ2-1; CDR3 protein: CSVEPGLASYNEQFF
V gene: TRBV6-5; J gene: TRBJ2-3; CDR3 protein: CASSYSIVAGDTDTQYF
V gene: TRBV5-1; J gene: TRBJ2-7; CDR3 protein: CASSPDSSSYEQYF
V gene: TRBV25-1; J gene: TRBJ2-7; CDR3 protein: CASSGRFSYEQYF
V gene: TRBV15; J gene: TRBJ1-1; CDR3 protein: CATSRDQANTEAFF
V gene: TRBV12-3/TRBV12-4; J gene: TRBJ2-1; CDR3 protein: CASEVRGLYNEQFF
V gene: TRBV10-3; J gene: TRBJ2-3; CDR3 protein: CAISRGTSGSYTDTQYF
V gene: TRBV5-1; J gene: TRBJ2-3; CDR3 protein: CASSFLLTDTQYF
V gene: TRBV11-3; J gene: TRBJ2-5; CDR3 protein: CASSLGAVGPPQETQYF
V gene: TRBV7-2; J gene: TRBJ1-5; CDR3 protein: CASSLGTRNANQPQHF
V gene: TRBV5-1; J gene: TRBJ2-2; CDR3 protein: CASSPAGHNTGELFF
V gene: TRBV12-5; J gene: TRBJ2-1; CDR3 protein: CASGLNQYNEQFF
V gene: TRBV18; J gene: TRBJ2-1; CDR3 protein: CASSPPGLPYSYNEQFF
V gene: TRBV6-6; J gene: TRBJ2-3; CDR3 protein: CASSVTGRSTDTQYF
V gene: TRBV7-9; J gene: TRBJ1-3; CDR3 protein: CASSPIRMGAGNTIYF
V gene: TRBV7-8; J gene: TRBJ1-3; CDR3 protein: CASSLLSSSEYSGNTIYF
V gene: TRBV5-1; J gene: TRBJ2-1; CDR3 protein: CASSLGLAGFNEQFF
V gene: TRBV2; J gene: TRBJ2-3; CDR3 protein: CASSRDYSSTDTQYF
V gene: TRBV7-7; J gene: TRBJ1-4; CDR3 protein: CACSKGLNEKLFF
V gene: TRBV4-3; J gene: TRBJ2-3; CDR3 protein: CASSRYKGTEDTQYF
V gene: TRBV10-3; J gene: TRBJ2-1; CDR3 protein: CAISDIAVSYNEQFF
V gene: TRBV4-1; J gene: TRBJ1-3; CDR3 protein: CASSQDRPGGGNTIYF
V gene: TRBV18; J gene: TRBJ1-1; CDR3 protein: CASSRDRENTEAFF
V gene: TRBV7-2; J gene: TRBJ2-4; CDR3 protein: CASSRSGKIGIQYF
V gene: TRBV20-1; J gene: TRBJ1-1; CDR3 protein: CSAPRTGGDTEAFF
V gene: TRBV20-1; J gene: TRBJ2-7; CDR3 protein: CSARGVTGKDYEQYF
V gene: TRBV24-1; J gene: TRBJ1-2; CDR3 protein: CATSSSSYGYTF
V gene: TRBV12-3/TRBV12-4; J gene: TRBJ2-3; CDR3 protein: CASSLSLGFTDTQYF
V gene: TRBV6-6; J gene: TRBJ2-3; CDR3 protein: CASRIAGKTSTDTQYF
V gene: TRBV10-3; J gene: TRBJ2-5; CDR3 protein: CAISEGGETQYF
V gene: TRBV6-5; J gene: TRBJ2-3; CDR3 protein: CASSQEDTQYF
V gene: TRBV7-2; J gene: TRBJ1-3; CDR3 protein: CASSSDRPSGNTIYF
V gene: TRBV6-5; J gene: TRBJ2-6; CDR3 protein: CASSYESPSGSGANVLTF
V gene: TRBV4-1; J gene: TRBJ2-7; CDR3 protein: CASSQGLAGRLGSSYEQYF
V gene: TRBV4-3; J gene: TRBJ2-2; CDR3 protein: CASSQDPINTGELFF
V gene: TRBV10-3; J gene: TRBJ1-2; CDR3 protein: CAISETNYGYTF
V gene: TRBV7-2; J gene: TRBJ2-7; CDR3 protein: CASSLVSSGPAGEQYF
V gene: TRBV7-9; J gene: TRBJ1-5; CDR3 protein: CASSKGQGRIQPQHF
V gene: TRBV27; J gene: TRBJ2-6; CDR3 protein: CASSLSYRDRGSGANVLTF
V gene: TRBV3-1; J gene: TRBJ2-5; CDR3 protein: CASSQGTQQETQYF
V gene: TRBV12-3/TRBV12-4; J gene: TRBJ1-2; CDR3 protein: CASAQPGPQSLVGYGYTF